This TCR beta chain is drawn from a study of technical replicates of blood from several donors. The data were produced by immunoSEQ multiplex PCR, yet TCRdb's version contains in-frame clones alone and is incomplete. The sample consists of about 80,000 clones, about 92% of them appearing once. The CDR3 runs 16 residues. Germline CDR1 is SGHDT and CDR2 is YYEEEE. J gave up 5 bases and V 4 bases, and 9 bases lay outside the gene matches. The sequence was obtained from a human donor in good health. The chain joins TRBV5-6 to TRBJ2-5; 12 bases are shared with TRBD2. The specimen was T cells isolated from PBMCs. The CDR3 sequence is CASSLGLAGPFETQYF. The CDR3 nucleotides read TGTGCCAGCAGCCTGGGACTAGCGGGCCCGTTCGAGACCCAGTACTTC.